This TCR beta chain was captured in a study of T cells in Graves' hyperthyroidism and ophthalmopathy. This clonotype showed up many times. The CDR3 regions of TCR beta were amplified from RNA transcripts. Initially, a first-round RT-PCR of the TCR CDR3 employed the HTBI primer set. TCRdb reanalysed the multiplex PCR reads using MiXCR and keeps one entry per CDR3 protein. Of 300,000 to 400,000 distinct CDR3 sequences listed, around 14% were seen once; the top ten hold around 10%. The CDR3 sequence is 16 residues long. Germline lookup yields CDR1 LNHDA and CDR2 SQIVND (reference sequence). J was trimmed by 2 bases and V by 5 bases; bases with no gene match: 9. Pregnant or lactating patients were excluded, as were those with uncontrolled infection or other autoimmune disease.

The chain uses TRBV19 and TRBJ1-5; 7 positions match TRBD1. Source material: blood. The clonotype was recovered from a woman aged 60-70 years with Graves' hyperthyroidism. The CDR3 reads CASSENRGIGNQPQHF. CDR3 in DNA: TGTGCCAGTAGTGAGAACAGGGGAATTGGCAATCAGCCCCAGCATTTT.